The clone carrying this T cell receptor beta chain is a singleton in its sample. The assay was immunoSEQ multiplex PCR, and TCRdb's table has in-frame clones only and misses some. The data contain roughly 90,000 clones, about 91% of them seen just once; the ten biggest clones take up around 1.8%. These data originate in a study of T cell changes during pregnancy in multiple sclerosis. V gave up 3 bases and J gave up 8 bases, with 10 bases separating them. Germline CDR1 reads DFQATT; CDR2 reads SNEGSKA (reference sequence). CDR3 length equals 11 residues. The sequences come from peripheral blood, collected in the first trimester of pregnancy. The rearrangement links TRBV20-1 to TRBJ1-2; a possible D gene is TRBD1 (5 bases). The sequence derives from a female donor in good health, enrolled as a control in a pregnancy study. The CDR3 bases are TGCAGTGCTAGCCGGTGGGGCGGCTACACCTTC. This codes for CSASRWGGYTF.